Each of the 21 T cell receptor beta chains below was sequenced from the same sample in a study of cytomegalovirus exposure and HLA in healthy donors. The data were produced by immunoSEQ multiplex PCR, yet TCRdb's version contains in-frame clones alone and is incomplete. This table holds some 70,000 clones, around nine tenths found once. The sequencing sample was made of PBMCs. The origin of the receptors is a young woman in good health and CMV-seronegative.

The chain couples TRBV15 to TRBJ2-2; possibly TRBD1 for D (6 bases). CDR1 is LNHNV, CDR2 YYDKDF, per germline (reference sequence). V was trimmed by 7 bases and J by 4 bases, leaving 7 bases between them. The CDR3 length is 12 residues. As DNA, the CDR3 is TGTGCCACCAACAGGGCCACCGGGGAGCTGTTTTTT. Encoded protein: CATNRATGELFF.

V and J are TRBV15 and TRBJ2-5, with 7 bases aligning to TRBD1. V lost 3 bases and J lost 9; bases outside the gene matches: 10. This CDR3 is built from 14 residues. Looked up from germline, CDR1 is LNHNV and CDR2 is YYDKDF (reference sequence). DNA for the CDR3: TGTGCCACCAGCAGTCTAGGCAGGGGGTCGGCCCAGTACTTC. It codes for CATSSLGRGSAQYF.

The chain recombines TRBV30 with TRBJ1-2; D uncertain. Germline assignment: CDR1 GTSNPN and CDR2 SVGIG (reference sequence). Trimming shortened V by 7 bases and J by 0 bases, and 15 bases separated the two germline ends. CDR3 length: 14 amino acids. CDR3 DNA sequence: TGTGCCTACACCGGTGGAGGAGCTAACTATGGCTACACCTTC. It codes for CAYTGGGANYGYTF.

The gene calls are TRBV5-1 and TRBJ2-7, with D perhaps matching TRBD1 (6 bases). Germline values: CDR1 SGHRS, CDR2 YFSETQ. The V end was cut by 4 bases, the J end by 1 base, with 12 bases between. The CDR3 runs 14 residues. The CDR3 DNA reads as TGCGCCAGCAGCGGGGTACAGGGTTCCTACGAGCAGTACTTC. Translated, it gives CASSGVQGSYEQYF.

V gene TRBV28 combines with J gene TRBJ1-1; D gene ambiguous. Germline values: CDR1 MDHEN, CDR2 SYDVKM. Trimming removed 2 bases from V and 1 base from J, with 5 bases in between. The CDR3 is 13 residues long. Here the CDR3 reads CASSLQENTEAFF. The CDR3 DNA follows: TGTGCCAGCAGTTTACAGGAGAACACTGAAGCTTTCTTT.

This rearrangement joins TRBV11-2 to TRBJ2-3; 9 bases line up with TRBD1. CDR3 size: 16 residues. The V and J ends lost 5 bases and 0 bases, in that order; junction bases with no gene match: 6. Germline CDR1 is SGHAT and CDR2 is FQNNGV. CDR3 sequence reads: CASSPQGAASTDTQYF. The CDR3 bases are TGTGCCAGCAGCCCACAGGGGGCGGCTAGCACAGATACGCAGTATTTT.

Written as DNA, the CDR3 is TGTGCCAGCAGCCGGGCTCAGACTAGTCGCTACACCTTC. It codes for CASSRAQTSRYTF. The chain combines TRBV7-2 with TRBJ1-2; the D is unclear. Trimming took 5 bases from V and 9 from J, leaving 16 bases between them. Germline CDR1 SGHTA, CDR2 FQGNSA. The CDR3 length is 13 residues.

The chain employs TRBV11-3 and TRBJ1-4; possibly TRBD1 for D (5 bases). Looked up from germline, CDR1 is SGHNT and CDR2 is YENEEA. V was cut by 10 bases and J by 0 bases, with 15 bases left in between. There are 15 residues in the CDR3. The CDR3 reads CATEGLRATNEKLFF. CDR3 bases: TGTGCCACCGAGGGACTCCGGGCAACTAATGAAAAACTGTTTTTT.

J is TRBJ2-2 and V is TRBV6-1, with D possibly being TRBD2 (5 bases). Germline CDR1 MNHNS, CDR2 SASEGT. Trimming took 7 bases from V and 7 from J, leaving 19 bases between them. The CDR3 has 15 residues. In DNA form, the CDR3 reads TGTGCCAGCACCCCCACGGGGTTCTACGGCGGGGAGCTGTTTTTT. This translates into CASTPTGFYGGELFF.

The CDR3 reads CASSKKGTVAYNEQFF. The CDR3 bases are TGCGCCAGCAGCAAAAAAGGGACAGTAGCCTACAATGAGCAGTTCTTC. The rearrangement joins TRBV4-3 to TRBJ2-1; 7 nucleotides agree with TRBD1. With 5 bases clipped from V and 2 bases from J, the junction kept 9 bases outside the gene matches. From germline, CDR1 is LGHNA and CDR2 YSLEER. The CDR3 extends over 16 amino acids.

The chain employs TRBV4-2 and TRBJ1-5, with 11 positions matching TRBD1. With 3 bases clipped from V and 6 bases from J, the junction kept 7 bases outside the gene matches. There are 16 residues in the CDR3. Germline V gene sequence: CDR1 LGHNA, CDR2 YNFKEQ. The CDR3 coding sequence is TGTGCCAGCAGCCACCCGGACAGGGGGCTGGGTCAGCCCCAGCATTTT. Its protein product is CASSHPDRGLGQPQHF.

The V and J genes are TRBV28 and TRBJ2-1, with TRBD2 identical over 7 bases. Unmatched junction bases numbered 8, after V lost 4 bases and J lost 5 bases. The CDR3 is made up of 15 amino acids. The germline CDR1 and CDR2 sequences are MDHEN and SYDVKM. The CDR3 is CASSSGSSGDNEQFF. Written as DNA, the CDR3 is TGTGCCAGCAGTTCCGGCTCTAGCGGAGACAATGAGCAGTTCTTC.

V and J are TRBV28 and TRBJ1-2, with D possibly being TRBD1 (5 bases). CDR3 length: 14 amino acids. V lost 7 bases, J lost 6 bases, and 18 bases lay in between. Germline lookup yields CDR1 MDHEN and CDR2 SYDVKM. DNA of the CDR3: TGTGCCAGCAACCCGGCCGGACAACCCCATGGCTACACCTTC. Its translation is CASNPAGQPHGYTF.

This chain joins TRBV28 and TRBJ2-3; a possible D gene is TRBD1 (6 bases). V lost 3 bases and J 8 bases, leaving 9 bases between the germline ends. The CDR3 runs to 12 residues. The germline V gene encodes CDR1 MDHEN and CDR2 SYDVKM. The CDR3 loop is CASSLIRGTQYF. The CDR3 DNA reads TGTGCCAGCAGTTTGATCAGGGGTACGCAGTATTTT.

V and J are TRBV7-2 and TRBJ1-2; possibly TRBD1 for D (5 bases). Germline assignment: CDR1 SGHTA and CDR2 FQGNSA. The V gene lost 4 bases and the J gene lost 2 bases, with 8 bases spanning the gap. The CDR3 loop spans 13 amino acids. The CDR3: CASSYSGNYGYTF. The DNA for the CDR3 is TGTGCCAGCAGCTACTCAGGGAACTATGGCTACACCTTC.

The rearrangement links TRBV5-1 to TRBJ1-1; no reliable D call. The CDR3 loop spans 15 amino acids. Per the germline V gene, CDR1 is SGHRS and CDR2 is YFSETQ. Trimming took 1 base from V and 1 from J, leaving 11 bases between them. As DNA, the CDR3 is TGCGCCAGCAGCTTGACGGGGTTGCGGAACACTGAAGCTTTCTTT. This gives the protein CASSLTGLRNTEAFF.

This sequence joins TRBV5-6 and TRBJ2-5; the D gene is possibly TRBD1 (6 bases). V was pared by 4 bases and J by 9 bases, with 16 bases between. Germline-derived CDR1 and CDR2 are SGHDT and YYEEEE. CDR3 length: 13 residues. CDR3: CASSPRGLWAQYF. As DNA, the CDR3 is TGTGCCAGCAGCCCGAGGGGGTTATGGGCCCAGTACTTC.

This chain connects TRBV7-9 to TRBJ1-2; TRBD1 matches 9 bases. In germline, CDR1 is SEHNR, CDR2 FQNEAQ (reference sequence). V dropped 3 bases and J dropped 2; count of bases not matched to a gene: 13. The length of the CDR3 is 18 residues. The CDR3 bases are TGTGCCAGCAGCTTGGATGGACAGGGGCATAGGTTGAACTATGGCTACACCTTC. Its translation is CASSLDGQGHRLNYGYTF.

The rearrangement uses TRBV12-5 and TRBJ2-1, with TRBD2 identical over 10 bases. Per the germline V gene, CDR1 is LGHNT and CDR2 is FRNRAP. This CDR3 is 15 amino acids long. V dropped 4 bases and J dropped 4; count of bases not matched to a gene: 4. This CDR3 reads CASGSSGGGYNEQFF. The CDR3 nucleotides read TGTGCTAGTGGTTCTAGCGGGGGCGGTTACAATGAGCAGTTCTTC.

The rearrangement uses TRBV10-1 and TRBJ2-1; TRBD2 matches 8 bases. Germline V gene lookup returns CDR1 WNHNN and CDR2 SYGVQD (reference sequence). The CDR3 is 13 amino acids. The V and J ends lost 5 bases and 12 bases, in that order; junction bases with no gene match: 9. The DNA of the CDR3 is TGCGCCAGCAGTACCGGGACTAGAATGGGGCAGTTCTTC. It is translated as CASSTGTRMGQFF.

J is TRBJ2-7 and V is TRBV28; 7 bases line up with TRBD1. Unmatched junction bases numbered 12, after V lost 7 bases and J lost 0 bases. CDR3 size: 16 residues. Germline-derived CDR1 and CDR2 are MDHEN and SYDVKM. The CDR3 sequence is CASKKTSGTASYEQYF. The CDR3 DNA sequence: TGTGCCAGCAAAAAAACCTCCGGGACAGCCTCCTACGAGCAGTACTTC.